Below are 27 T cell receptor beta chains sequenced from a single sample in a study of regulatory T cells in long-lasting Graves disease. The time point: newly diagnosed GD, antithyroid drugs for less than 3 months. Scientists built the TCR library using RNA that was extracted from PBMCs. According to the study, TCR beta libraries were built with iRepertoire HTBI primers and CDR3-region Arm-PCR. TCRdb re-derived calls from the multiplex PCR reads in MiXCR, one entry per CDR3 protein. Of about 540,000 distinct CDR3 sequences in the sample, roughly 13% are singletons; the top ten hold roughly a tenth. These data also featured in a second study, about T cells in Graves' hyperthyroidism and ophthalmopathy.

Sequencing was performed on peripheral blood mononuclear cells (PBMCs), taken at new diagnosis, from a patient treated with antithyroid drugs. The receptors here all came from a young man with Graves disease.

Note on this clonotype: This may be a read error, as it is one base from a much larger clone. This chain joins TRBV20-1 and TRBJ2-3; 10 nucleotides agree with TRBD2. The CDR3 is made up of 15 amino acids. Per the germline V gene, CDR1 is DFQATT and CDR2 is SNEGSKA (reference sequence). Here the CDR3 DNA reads TGCAGTGCTGGAGACCTAGCGGGAGTATTCGATACGCAGTATTTT. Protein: CSAGDLAGVFDTQYF.

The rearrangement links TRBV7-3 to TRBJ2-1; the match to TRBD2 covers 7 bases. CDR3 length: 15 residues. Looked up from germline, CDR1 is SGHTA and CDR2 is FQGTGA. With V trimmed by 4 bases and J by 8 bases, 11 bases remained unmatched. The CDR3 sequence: CASSWTSGIGDEQFF. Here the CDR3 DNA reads TGTGCCAGCAGCTGGACCAGCGGGATAGGTGATGAGCAGTTCTTC. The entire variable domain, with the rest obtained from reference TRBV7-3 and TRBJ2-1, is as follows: GAGVSQTPSNKVTEKGKYVELRCDPISGHTALYWYRQSLGQGPEFLIYFQGTGAADDSGLPNDRFFAVRPEGSVSTLKIQRTERGDSAVYLCASSWTSGIGDEQFFGPGTRLTVL.

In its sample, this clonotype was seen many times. CDR3 in DNA: TGTGCCCTCGGAGGGGAACCTGATAGCAATCAGCCCCAGCATTTT. As protein: CALGGEPDSNQPQHF. This rearrangement joins TRBV19 to TRBJ1-5, with D possibly matching TRBD1 (5 bases). This CDR3 contains 15 residues. Per the germline V gene, CDR1 is LNHDA and CDR2 is SQIVND (reference sequence). V was shortened by 11 bases and J by 0 bases, with 17 bases between the two germline ends.

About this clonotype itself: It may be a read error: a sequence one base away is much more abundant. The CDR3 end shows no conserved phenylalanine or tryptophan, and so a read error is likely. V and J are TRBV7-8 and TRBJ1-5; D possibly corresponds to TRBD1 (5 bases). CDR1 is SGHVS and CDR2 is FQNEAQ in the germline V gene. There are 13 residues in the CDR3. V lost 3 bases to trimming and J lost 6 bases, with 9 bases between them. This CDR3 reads CASSFGGTQPQHS. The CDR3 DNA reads TGTGCCAGCAGCTTCGGGGGTACTCAGCCCCAGCATTCT.

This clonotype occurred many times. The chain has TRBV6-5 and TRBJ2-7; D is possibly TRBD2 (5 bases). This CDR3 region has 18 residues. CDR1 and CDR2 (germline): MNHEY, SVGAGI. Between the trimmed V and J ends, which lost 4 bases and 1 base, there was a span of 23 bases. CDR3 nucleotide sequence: TGTGCCAGCAGTTCTACCGGGATCAAAATCCCCCCTTCCTACGAGCAGTACTTC. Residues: CASSSTGIKIPPSYEQYF.

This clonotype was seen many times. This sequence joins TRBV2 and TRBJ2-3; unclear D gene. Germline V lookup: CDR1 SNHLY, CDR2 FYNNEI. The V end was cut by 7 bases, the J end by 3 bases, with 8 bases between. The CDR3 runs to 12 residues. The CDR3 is CASKRETDTQYF. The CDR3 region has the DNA TGTGCCAGCAAAAGGGAAACAGATACGCAGTATTTT.

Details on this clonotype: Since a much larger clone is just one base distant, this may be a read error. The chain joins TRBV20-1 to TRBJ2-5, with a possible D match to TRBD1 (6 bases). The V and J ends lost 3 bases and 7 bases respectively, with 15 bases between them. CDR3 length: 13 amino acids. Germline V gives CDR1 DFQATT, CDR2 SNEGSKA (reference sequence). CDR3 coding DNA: TGCAGTGCTAGTCCAGGGGAACATGGGACCCAGTACTTC. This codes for CSASPGEHGTQYF.

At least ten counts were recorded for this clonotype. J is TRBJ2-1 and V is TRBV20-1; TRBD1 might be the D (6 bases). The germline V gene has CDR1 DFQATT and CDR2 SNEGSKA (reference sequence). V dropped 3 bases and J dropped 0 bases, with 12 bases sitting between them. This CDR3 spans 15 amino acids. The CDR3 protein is CSASSTGSSYNEQFF. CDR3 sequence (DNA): TGCAGTGCTAGCAGTACAGGGAGCTCCTACAATGAGCAGTTCTTC.

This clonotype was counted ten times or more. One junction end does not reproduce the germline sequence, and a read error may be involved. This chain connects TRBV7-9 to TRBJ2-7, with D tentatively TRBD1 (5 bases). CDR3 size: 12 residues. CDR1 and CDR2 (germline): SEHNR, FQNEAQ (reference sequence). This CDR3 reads CASSFPGYEQYF. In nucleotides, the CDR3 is TGCGCCAGCAGCTTCCCAGGGTACGAGCAGTACTTC.

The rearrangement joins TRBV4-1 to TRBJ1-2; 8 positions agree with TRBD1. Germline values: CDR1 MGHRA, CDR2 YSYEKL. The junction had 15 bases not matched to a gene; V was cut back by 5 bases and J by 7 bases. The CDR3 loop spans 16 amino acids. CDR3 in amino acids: CASSSSTAGGVGGYTF. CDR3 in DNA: TGCGCCAGCAGCAGTTCCACGGCAGGGGGCGTTGGTGGCTACACCTTC.

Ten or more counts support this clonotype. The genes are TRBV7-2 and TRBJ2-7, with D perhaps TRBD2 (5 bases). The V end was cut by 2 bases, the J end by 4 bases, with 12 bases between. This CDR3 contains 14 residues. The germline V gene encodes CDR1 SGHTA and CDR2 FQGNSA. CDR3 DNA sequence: TGTGCCAGCAGCTTAAGTCTAGCCCCGTACGAGCAGTACTTC. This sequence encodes CASSLSLAPYEQYF.

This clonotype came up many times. CDR3 sequence (DNA): TGTGCCAGCAGTGCGGAGGCCGGGAACACTGAAGCTTTCTTT. Translating it yields CASSAEAGNTEAFF. The chain is built from TRBV2 and TRBJ1-1; D gene unclear. Germline V gives CDR1 SNHLY, CDR2 FYNNEI. The germline V and J ends were trimmed by 4 bases and 1 base, with 10 bases remaining between them. The CDR3 has 14 residues.

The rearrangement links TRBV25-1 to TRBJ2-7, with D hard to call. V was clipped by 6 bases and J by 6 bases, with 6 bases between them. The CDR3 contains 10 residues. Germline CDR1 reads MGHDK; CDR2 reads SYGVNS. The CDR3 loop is CASRAAEQYF. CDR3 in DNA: TGTGCCAGCAGGGCGGCCGAGCAGTACTTC.

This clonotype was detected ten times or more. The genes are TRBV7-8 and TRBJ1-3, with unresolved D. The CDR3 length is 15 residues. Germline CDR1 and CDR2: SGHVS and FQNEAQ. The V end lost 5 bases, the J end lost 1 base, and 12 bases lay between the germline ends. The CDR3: CASSGRSVSGNTIYF. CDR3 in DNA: TGTGCCAGCAGCGGGCGTTCAGTTTCTGGAAACACCATATATTTT.

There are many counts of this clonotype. In DNA, the CDR3 is TGTGCCAGCTCACCACCGGTAACGGCTCTCAATGAGCAGTTCTTC. This sequence encodes CASSPPVTALNEQFF. The rearrangement joins TRBV18 to TRBJ2-1; D gene ambiguous. CDR1 is KGHSH and CDR2 is LQKENI in the germline V gene. There are 15 residues in the CDR3. Trimming removed 0 bases at V and 6 bases at J, with 12 bases between.

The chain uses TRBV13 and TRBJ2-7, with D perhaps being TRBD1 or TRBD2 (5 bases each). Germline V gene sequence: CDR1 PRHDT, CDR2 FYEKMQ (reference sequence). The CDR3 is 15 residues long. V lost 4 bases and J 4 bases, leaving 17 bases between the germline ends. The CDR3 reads CASSSRRGEGYEQYF. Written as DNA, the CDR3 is TGTGCCAGCAGCTCCCGAAGAGGAGAGGGGTACGAGCAGTACTTC.

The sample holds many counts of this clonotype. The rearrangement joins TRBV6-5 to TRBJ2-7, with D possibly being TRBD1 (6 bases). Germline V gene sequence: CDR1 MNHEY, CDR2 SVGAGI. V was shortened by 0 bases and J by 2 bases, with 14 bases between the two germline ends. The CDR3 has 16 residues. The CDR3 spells CASSYSSGGLPYEQYF. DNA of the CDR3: TGTGCCAGCAGTTACTCCTCTGGGGGCTTGCCCTACGAGCAGTACTTC.

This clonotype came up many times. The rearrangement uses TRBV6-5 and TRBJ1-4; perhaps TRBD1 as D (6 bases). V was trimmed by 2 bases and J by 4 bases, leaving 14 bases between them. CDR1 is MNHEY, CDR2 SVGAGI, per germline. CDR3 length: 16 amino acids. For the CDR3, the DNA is TGTGCCAGCAGTTACCCAGGGGACCGGCTTAATGAAAAACTGTTTTTT. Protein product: CASSYPGDRLNEKLFF.

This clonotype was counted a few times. The CDR3 DNA is TGCGCCAGCAGCCAAGGACAGGGAATGGACGAGCAGTACTTC. Protein: CASSQGQGMDEQYF. The chain carries TRBV5-1 and TRBJ2-7, with 8 bases lining up with TRBD1. J was trimmed by 5 bases and V by 4 bases; bases with no gene match: 8. Germline V gene lookup returns CDR1 SGHRS and CDR2 YFSETQ. CDR3 length equals 14 residues.

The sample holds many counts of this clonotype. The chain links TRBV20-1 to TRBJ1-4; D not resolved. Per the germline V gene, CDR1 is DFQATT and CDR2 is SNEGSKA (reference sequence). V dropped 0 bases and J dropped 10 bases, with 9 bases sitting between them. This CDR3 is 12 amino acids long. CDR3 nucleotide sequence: TGCAGTGCTAGAGATCCCCCGGCAAAACTGTTTTTT. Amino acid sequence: CSARDPPAKLFF.

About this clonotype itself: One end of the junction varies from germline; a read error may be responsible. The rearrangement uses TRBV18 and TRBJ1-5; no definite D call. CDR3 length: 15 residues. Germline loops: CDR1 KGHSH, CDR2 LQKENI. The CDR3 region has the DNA TGTGCCAGTTCACCAGCAGGAAATGGCAATCAGCCCCAGCATTTT. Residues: CASSPAGNGNQPQHF.

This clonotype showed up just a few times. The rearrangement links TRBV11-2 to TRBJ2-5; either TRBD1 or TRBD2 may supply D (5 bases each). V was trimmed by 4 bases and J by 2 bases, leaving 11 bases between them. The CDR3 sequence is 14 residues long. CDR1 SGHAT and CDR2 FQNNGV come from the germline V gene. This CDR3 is CASSWDEAQETQYF. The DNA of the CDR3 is TGTGCCAGCAGCTGGGACGAAGCTCAAGAGACCCAGTACTTC.

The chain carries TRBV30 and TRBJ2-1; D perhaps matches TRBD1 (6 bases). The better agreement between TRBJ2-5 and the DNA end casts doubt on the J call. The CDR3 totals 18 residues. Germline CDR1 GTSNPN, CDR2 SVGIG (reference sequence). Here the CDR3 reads CAWTGWKEDSNYQETQYF. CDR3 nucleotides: TGTGCCTGGACGGGCTGGAAAGAGGACAGTAACTACCAAGAGACCCAGTACTTC.

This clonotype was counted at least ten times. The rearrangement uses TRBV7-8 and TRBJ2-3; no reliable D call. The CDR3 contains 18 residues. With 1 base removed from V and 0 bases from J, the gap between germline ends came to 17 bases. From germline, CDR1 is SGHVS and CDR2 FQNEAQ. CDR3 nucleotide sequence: TGTGCCAGCAGCTTAGGGAGTGGTGGGTTTACTAGCACAGATACGCAGTATTTT. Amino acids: CASSLGSGGFTSTDTQYF.

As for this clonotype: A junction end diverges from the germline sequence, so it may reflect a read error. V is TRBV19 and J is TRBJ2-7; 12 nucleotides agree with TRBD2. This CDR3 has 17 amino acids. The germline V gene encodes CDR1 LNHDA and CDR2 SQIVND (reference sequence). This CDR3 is CASSPGFGLAGPYGQYF. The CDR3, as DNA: TGTGCCAGTAGTCCCGGGTTTGGACTAGCGGGACCCTACGGGCAGTACTTC.

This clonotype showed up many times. CDR3 nucleotide sequence: TGTGCCTGGAGTAGGAATGAGCAGTTCTTC. Its translation is CAWSRNEQFF. The rearrangement joins TRBV30 to TRBJ2-1; D not resolved. The CDR3 has 10 amino acids. Germline V lookup: CDR1 GTSNPN, CDR2 SVGIG (reference sequence). V gave up 2 bases and J gave up 7 bases, with 3 bases separating them.

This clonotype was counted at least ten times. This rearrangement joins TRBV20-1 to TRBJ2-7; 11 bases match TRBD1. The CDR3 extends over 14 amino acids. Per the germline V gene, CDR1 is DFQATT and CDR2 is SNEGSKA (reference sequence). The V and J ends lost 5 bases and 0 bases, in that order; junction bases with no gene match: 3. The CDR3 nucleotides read TGCAGTGCTGAGGACAGGGGGCCCTCCTACGAGCAGTACTTC. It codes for CSAEDRGPSYEQYF.